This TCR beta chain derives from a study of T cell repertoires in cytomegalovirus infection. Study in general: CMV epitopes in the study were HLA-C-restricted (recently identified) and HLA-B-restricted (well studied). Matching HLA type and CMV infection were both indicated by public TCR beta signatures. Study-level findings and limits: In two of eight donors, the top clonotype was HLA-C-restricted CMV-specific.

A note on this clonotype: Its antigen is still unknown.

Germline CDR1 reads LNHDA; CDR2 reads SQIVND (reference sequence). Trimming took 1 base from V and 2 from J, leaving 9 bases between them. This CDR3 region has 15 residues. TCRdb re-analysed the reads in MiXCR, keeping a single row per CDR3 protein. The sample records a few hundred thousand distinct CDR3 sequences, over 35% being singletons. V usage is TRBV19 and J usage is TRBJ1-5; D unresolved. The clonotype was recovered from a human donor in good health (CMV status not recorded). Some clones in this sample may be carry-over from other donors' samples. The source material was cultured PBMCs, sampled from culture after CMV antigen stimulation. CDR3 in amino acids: CASSIGRMGNQPQHF. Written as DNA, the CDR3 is TGTGCCAGTAGTATAGGCAGGATGGGCAATCAGCCCCAGCATTTT. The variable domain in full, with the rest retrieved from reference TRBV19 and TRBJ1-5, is DGGITQSPKYLFRKEGQNVTLSCEQNLNHDAMYWYRQDPGQGLRLIYYSQIVNDFQKGDIAEGYSVSREKKESFPLTVTSAQKNPTAFYLCASSIGRMGNQPQHFGDGTRLSIL.